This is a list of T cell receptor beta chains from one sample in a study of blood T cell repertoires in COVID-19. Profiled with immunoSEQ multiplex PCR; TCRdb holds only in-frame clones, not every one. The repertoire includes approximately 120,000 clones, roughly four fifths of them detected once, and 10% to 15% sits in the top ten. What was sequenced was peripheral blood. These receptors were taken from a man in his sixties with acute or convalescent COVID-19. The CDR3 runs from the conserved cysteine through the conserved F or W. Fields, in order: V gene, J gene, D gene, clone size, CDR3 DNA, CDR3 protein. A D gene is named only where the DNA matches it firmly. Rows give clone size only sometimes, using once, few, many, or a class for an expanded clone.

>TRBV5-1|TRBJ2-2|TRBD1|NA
TGCGCCAGCAGCTTGGCCGGGACAGGGGGCCGCAGGGAGCTGTTTTTT
CASSLAGTGGRRELFF
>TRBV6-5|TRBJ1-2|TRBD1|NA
TGTGCCAGCAGGGGCACAGGGGGCGACTATGGCTACACCTTC
CASRGTGGDYGYTF
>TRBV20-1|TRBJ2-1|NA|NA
TGCAGTGCTATTACAGATAATGAGCAGTTCTTC
CSAITDNEQFF
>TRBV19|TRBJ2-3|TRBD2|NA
TGTGCCAGTAGTTTTAGTAGCGGGGGGAGAACAGATACGCAGTATTTT
CASSFSSGGRTDTQYF
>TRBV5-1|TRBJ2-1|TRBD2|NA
TGCGCCAGCAGCTTGAGAGCGGGAGGCTACAATGAGCAGTTCTTC
CASSLRAGGYNEQFF
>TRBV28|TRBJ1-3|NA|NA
TGTGCCAGCAGCTCGCAGGGGCACACCATATATTTT
CASSSQGHTIYF
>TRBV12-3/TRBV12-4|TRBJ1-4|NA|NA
TGTGCCAGTGGGCGGGGCGCCGATGAAAAACTGTTTTTT
CASGRGADEKLFF
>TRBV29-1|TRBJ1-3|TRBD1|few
TGCAGCGGAAAGACAGGGGGGAGAAACACCATATATTTT
CSGKTGGRNTIYF
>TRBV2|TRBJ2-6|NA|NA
TGTGCCAGCACCTACTCAGGTAGTGGGGCCAACGTCCTGACTTTC
CASTYSGSGANVLTF
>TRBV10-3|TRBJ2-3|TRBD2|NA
TGTGCCATCAGTGCCTCCGGGACTAGCGACACAGATACGCAGTATTTT
CAISASGTSDTDTQYF
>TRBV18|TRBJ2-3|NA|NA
TGTGCCAGCTCACCGCGAGTTAGCACAGATACGCAGTATTTT
CASSPRVSTDTQYF